This T cell receptor (beta chain) was obtained from a study of identical twins. Study-level findings and limits: Beta clonotypes that were abundant in cord blood contained fewer insertions, a pattern absent from memory repertoires. Twin-shared out-of-frame alpha sequences were enriched for low generation probability.

This clonotype has at least ten counts. Its antigen is unknown. CDR1 is MGHRA, CDR2 YSYEKL, per germline. The CDR3 extends over 17 amino acids. V shed 2 bases and J 1 base; nucleotides not matched to a gene: 6. Template switching introduced a universal primer site, and the cDNA bore unique molecular identifiers. Using its own MiXCR run on the 5' RACE reads, TCRdb lists one record per CDR3 protein. The sample lists some 600,000 distinct CDR3 sequences, less than 9% occurring once. In addition, the sample was reused for a study of yellow fever vaccine responses in identical twins. This second report adds: Twins' vaccine T cell response reportedly seemed partly convergent, partly personalized.

The clonotype originates from a woman under 30 in good health. Sequenced material: PBMCs. The chain is built from TRBV4-1 and TRBJ2-3; 10 bases are shared with TRBD2. In nucleotides, the CDR3 is TGCGCCAGCAGCCAAAGTCGGACTAGCGGAGGCACAGATACGCAGTATTTT. Translation: CASSQSRTSGGTDTQYF.